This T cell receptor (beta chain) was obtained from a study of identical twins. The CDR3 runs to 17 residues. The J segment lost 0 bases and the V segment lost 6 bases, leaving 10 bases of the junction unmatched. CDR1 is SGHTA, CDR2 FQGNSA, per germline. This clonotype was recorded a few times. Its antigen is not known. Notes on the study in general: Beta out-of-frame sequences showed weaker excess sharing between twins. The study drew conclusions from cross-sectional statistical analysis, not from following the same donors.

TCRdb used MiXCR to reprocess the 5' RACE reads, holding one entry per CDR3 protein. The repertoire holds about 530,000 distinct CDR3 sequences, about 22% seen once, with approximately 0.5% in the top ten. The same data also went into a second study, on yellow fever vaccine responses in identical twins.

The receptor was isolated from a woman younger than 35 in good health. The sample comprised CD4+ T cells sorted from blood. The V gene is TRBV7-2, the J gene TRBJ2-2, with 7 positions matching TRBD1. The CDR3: CASRLDRPPANTGELFF. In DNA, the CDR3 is TGTGCCAGCAGACTGGACAGGCCCCCAGCGAACACCGGGGAGCTGTTTTTT.